One and the same sample provided the 11 T cell receptor beta chains below, sequenced in a study of vaccination and CD4 T cells after COVID-19. The Oncomine TCR Beta short-read assay was applied to DNA of cultured CD4+ T cells. From the PCR reads, TCRdb called clonotypes with MiXCR, one entry per CDR3 protein. This sample has about 7,200 distinct CDR3 sequences, with about 41% found just once. These receptors have no known antigen. Treatment of the sample: roughly ten-day PBMC culture with coronavirus spike peptide pools or control peptides (ViraFEST assay). Collection of the unexposed donor's CD4+ T cells took place before the COVID-19 pandemic (2011-2018). Sample: CD4+ T cells from blood, cultured in vitro. These TCRs come from a human donor in good health.

V gene TRBV7-2 combines with J gene TRBJ2-1; possibly TRBD2 for D (6 bases). The CDR3 runs to 17 residues. CDR1 is SGHTA and CDR2 is FQGNSA in the germline V gene. V lost 1 base, J lost 9 bases, and 22 bases lay in between. CDR3 in DNA: TGTGCCAGCAGCTTAGGCCACGGGGTAGCGGTCTCAATTGAGCAGTTCTTC. Its protein product is CASSLGHGVAVSIEQFF.

CDR3 loop: CASRDIYEQYF. The CDR3 coding sequence is TGTGCCAGCAGGGACATCTACGAGCAGTACTTC. The V gene is TRBV2, the J gene TRBJ2-7; D might be TRBD1 (5 bases). Trimming removed 6 bases from V and 3 bases from J, with 6 bases in between. Germline CDR1 reads SNHLY; CDR2 reads FYNNEI. The CDR3 extends over 11 amino acids.

This clonotype was observed a few times. The chain links TRBV15 to TRBJ1-1, with D possibly being TRBD1 (5 bases). Trimming shortened V by 0 bases and J by 1 base, and 12 bases separated the two germline ends. The CDR3 runs 16 residues. Germline V gene lookup returns CDR1 LNHNV and CDR2 YYDKDF (reference sequence). For the CDR3, the DNA is TGTGCCACCAGCAGAGATTACGGGGCTGCGAACACTGAAGCTTTCTTT. Translated, it gives CATSRDYGAANTEAFF.

The DNA for the CDR3 is TGCAGTGCCGTAAAAGCGGGAGGAGGGACCCAGTACTTC. Translating gives CSAVKAGGGTQYF. The chain combines TRBV20-1 with TRBJ2-5; the match to TRBD2 covers 9 bases. There are 13 residues in the CDR3. Germline values: CDR1 DFQATT, CDR2 SNEGSKA (reference sequence). Trimming at V came to 6 bases and at J to 7 bases, leaving 9 bases not matched to a gene.

This clonotype was observed a few times. The chain has TRBV7-9 and TRBJ1-1; no clear D. The length of the CDR3 is 14 residues. The V end lost 1 base, the J end lost 1 base, and 7 bases lay between the germline ends. From germline, CDR1 is SEHNR and CDR2 FQNEAQ (reference sequence). In nucleotides, the CDR3 is TGTGCCAGCAGCTTAGTAGGAGGGAACACTGAAGCTTTCTTT. This encodes CASSLVGGNTEAFF.

This clonotype has more than one count but fewer than ten. This chain uses TRBV6-1 with TRBJ1-5; the D gene is possibly TRBD1 (6 bases). The CDR3 consists of 14 residues. Trimming left V 8 bases short and J 7 bases short, with 18 bases between. Germline CDR1 is MNHNS and CDR2 is SASEGT. The CDR3 protein is CASGKTGFGQPQHF. As DNA, the CDR3 is TGTGCCAGCGGAAAAACAGGGTTCGGCCAGCCCCAGCATTTT.

V gene TRBV28 combines with J gene TRBJ1-3; 8 bases are a match to TRBD1. V lost 5 bases, J lost 4 bases, and 13 bases stayed unmatched. This CDR3 region has 17 residues. In germline, CDR1 is MDHEN, CDR2 SYDVKM. CDR3 protein: CASSATGETFAGNTIYF. Written as DNA, the CDR3 is TGTGCCAGCAGTGCGACAGGGGAAACCTTTGCAGGAAACACCATATATTTT.

The chain uses TRBV20-1 and TRBJ1-5; possibly TRBD1 for D (6 bases). This CDR3 comprises 15 residues. Germline V gene sequence: CDR1 DFQATT, CDR2 SNEGSKA (reference sequence). V was pared by 4 bases and J by 6 bases, with 19 bases between. CDR3 DNA sequence: TGCAGTGCTACCCGGGGAGGGGGTGATCTTCAGCCCCAGCATTTT. Protein product: CSATRGGGDLQPQHF.

A few counts support this clonotype. The chain is built from TRBV30 and TRBJ2-2, with 8 bases that match TRBD2. The CDR3 is 16 amino acids. Germline CDR1 reads GTSNPN; CDR2 reads SVGIG (reference sequence). After removal of 3 bases from V and 2 bases from J, the junction contained 8 bases not matched to a gene. The CDR3 loop reads CAWRRRAGGNTGELFF. CDR3 DNA: TGTGCCTGGAGACGTAGGGCGGGAGGTAACACCGGGGAGCTGTTTTTT.

There are a few counts of this clonotype. J is TRBJ1-6 and V is TRBV4-1; D gene ambiguous. V lost 4 bases, J lost 8 bases, and 9 bases lay in between. The germline gives CDR1 MGHRA, CDR2 YSYEKL. The CDR3 has 13 residues. The CDR3 sequence: CASSPLRDSPLHF. The CDR3 DNA reads TGCGCCAGCAGCCCCTTGAGGGATTCACCCCTCCACTTT.

The chain joins TRBV19 to TRBJ2-3; no clear D gene. Germline V gene sequence: CDR1 LNHDA, CDR2 SQIVND (reference sequence). The CDR3 has 13 amino acids. The germline V and J ends were trimmed by 6 bases and 4 bases, with 11 bases remaining between them. In DNA, the CDR3 is TGTGCCAGTAGAGCCTTCGGCGCAGATACGCAGTATTTT. This encodes CASRAFGADTQYF.